One TCR beta chain is described in this entry. This clonotype was counted many times. Its binding antigen is unknown. Base quality data are lacking; no much larger clone is found one base away. These data come from a study of CD8 T cells in ankylosing spondylitis (dated by TCRdb to 2017 to 2019). The study in broad terms: T cell receptor beta repertoires were profiled in healthy donors and ankylosing spondylitis patients so that disease-linked TCR variants could be found. The whole study cohort included over a hundred healthy donors and some 27 ankylosing spondylitis patients. Peripheral blood was sampled, and synovial fluid was additionally collected from ankylosing spondylitis patients. Points the paper makes about the study in general: Some of the motif variants had been reported before in the synovial fluid and blood of reactive arthritis patients, a finding that suggests common disease-initiation mechanisms. The disease-linked clones had a CD8+ phenotype and were found at relatively low frequencies in peripheral blood. A TCR beta motif made up of several highly homologous amino acid variants appeared to be characteristic of blood from ankylosing spondylitis patients. According to the report, matched synovial fluid samples from ankylosing spondylitis patients were significantly enriched for the disease-linked clones.

The CDR3 goes from the cysteine to the phenylalanine over 13 residues. The CDR3 DNA has 39 bases and is translated from base 1. The germline V and J ends show losses of 7 bases and 4 bases respectively, and no gene match explains 6 bases of the junction. The listed sequencing device is Illumina HiSeq 2500. Quantitative 5'-RACE with molecular barcodes was the method used to prepare the TCR beta libraries. In the authors' own workflow: A new computational method, built on a probabilistic model of VDJ rearrangement, was used to identify disease-linked TCR variants. TCRdb trimmed the raw reads at Q25, called clones with MiXCR and kept productive beta chains. Every distinct CDR3 protein forms one entry, paired with its most common genes and DNA. TCRdb's processing, not the authors' own work, is the source of the V and J calls. For this sample there are 400,000 to 450,000 distinct CDR3 sequences; about a sixth appear just once. The top ten clonotypes cover approximately 0.97% of the sample.

The chain employs TRBV12-3 or TRBV12-4 and TRBJ2-7; 8 nucleotides in the junction match TRBD1. This receptor was taken from a male donor with ankylosing spondylitis. The sequenced sample consisted of blood, either unsorted or a sorted T cell fraction (not recorded which). The encoded CDR3 is CASKAGGVYEQYF. The DNA is TGTGCCAGCAAGGCAGGGGGCGTTTACGAGCAGTACTTC.